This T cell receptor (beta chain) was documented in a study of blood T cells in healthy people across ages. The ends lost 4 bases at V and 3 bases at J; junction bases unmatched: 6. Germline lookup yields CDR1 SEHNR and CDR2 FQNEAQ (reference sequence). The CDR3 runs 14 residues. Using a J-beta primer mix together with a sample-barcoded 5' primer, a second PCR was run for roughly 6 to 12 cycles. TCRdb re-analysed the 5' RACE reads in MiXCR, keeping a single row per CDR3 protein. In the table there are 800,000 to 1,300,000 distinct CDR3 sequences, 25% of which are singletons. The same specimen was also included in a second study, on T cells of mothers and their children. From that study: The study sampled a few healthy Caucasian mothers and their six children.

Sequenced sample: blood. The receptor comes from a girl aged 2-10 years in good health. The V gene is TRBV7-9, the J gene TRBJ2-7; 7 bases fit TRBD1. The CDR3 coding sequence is TGTGCCAGCAGCTCAAGGGACAGACACTACGAGCAGTACTTC. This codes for CASSSRDRHYEQYF.